This TCR beta chain emerged from a study of tumor-infiltrating lymphocytes in primary liver carcinoma. Study-level background: Each of the samples returned roughly 3.65 to 7.5 million productive TCRbeta reads (a yield similar across tissue types).

From around 530 ng of total RNA, TCR beta-specific cDNA was reverse-transcribed using a constant-region primer. Three nested multiplex PCR rounds, a slightly modified ARM-PCR, produced the libraries for TCR beta. Running 9 to 11 cycles apiece, the first two PCR rounds relied on TRBV1-TRBV30 forward primers together with a C-beta reverse primer. One entry per CDR3 protein results from TCRdb running MiXCR on the multiplex PCR reads. The table includes around 330,000 distinct CDR3 sequences, around three fifths detected once. Regarding this clonotype: Its ends do not fully match the called genes, so a read error is possible.

The length of the CDR3 is 15 residues. Unsorted whole blood supplied the blood RNA, and germline DNA was isolated too. The receptor was isolated from a woman in her 30s with primary liver carcinoma and hepatitis B virus infection. The chain uses TRBV12-3 or TRBV12-4 and TRBJ2-3; D remains ambiguous. Sample: peripheral blood. The CDR3 protein is CASSFPLPITDTQYF. The DNA of the CDR3 is TGTGCCAGCAGTTTTCCCCTTCCTATCACAGATACGCAGTATTTC.